The 5 T cell receptor beta chains in this list originate from one sample, sequenced in a study of cytomegalovirus exposure and HLA in healthy donors. The PCR employed 60 Vbeta primers together with 13 Jbeta primers. This table comes from immunoSEQ multiplex PCR, and its TCRdb copy is limited to in-frame clones, with some not included. The sample includes 85,000 to 130,000 clones, roughly 80% of them seen just once. Sequenced material: PBMCs. The source is a male donor in good health and CMV-seropositive.

This clone was detected only a few times. The chain couples TRBV6-1 to TRBJ2-3; 10 nucleotides align to TRBD2. V lost 0 bases and J lost 1; bases outside the gene matches: 1. The length of the CDR3 is 16 residues. The V gene's germline CDR1 is MNHNS and CDR2 SASEGT. CDR3 nucleotide sequence: TGTGCCAGCAGTGAAGCTCTAGCGGGGGGCACAGATACGCAGTATTTT. Its protein is CASSEALAGGTDTQYF.

The rearrangement uses TRBV30 and TRBJ2-5; 8 bases are shared with TRBD2. The CDR3 contains 14 residues. The junction had 7 bases not matched to a gene; V was cut back by 2 bases and J by 5 bases. The germline V gene encodes CDR1 GTSNPN and CDR2 SVGIG (reference sequence). CDR3 protein: CAWSTKRGRETQYF. CDR3 DNA: TGTGCCTGGAGTACGAAGCGGGGGCGGGAGACCCAGTACTTC.

The chain uses TRBV10-1 and TRBJ2-1, with 11 bases that match TRBD2. This CDR3 comprises 16 residues. The J segment lost 5 bases and the V segment lost 0 bases, leaving 3 bases of the junction unmatched. Germline-derived CDR1 and CDR2 are WNHNN and SYGVQD (reference sequence). CDR3: CASSESIAGGNNEQFF. The CDR3 DNA sequence: TGCGCCAGCAGTGAGTCGATAGCGGGGGGGAACAATGAGCAGTTCTTC.

This clone was seen only once. The chain joins TRBV1 to TRBJ2-7; the table calls TRBD1, which could not be checked here. TRBV1 is marked as a pseudogene. This CDR3 has 17 residues. The CDR3 DNA reads TGCACCAGCAGCCAAGATCGGGGACAGGGTAGAGCCTACGAGCAGTACTTC. Amino acids: CTSSQDRGQGRAYEQYF.

V gene TRBV6-5 combines with J gene TRBJ2-1; a weak D match, TRBD2 (5 bases). Germline lookup yields CDR1 MNHEY and CDR2 SVGAGI. V lost 6 bases and J 6 bases, leaving 12 bases between the germline ends. The CDR3 totals 13 residues. Here the CDR3 reads CASRRPGTNEQFF. Written as DNA, the CDR3 is TGTGCCAGCAGGCGACCGGGAACCAATGAGCAGTTCTTC.